This TCR beta chain was identified during a study of blood T cell repertoires in COVID-19. The CDR3 runs 14 residues. From germline, CDR1 is LGHDT and CDR2 YNNKEL (reference sequence). After removal of 2 bases from V and 5 bases from J, the junction contained 3 bases not matched to a gene. Method: immunoSEQ multiplex PCR; TCRdb's copy keeps in-frame clones and lacks some. This sample has approximately 470,000 clones, with about nine tenths found just once. Cohort 3 donors counted as recovered after two negative PCRs, clearance, or resolved symptoms. The chain has TRBV3-1 (or the pseudogene TRBV3-2) and TRBJ2-5; 9 bases fit TRBD2. This TCR came from a woman aged 18-35 years who had recovered from COVID-19. The specimen sequenced was PBMCs or T cells enriched from blood (not recorded which). The CDR3 region is CASSQLAGWETQYF. For the CDR3, the DNA is TGTGCCAGCAGCCAACTAGCGGGGTGGGAGACCCAGTACTTC.